The 2 T cell receptor beta chains listed next were all sequenced from one sample in a study of shared T cell receptors in the human thymus. The data were produced by immunoSEQ multiplex PCR, yet TCRdb's version contains in-frame clones alone and is incomplete. The data show hundreds of thousands of clones, with 95% seen just once and about 0.02% held by the top ten. The sample taken for sequencing was thymocytes. The receptors were sampled from a human donor.

The chain links TRBV5-1 to TRBJ2-1; D might be TRBD1 (5 bases). V was cut by 0 bases and J by 4 bases, with 11 bases left in between. Germline lookup yields CDR1 SGHRS and CDR2 YFSETQ. The CDR3 has 15 residues. In DNA, the CDR3 is TGCGCCAGCAGCTTGGGACAGAGCCTTTACAATGAGCAGTTCTTC. Translating it yields CASSLGQSLYNEQFF. Combining the CDR3 with reference TRBV5-1 and TRBJ2-1 gives the whole variable domain KAGVTQTPRYLIKTRGQQVTLSCSPISGHRSVSWYQQTPGQGLQFLFEYFSETQRNKGNFPGRFSGRQFSNSRSEMNVSTLELGDSALYLCASSLGQSLYNEQFFGPGTRLTVL.

This sequence joins TRBV7-9 and TRBJ1-4; D gene ambiguous. The length of the CDR3 is 11 residues. Germline CDR1 is SEHNR and CDR2 is FQNEAQ (reference sequence). Trimming stripped 1 base from V and 11 bases from J, with 5 bases between. The CDR3 loop is CASSLERKLFF. The CDR3 DNA follows: TGTGCCAGCAGCTTAGAGCGGAAACTGTTTTTT.